These 20 T cell receptor beta chains came from one sample sequenced in a study of blood T cell repertoires in COVID-19. Profiling relied on immunoSEQ multiplex PCR, and the TCRdb table lists in-frame clones only, not all of them. Of 150,000 to 200,000 clones in the sample, around 85% were seen once. Sequenced: peripheral blood. These receptors all stem from a man aged 55 to 70 with acute or convalescent COVID-19.

This clone was picked up one time. J is TRBJ2-1 and V is TRBV10-3; no reliable D call. From germline, CDR1 is ENHRY and CDR2 SYGVKD. CDR3 length: 12 residues. Between the trimmed V and J ends, which lost 3 bases and 7 bases, there was a span of 7 bases. CDR3 coding DNA: TGTGCCATCAGTGATTCTTCTAATGAGCAGTTCTTC. Protein sequence: CAISDSSNEQFF.

This clone was counted between two and nine times. The chain is built from TRBV7-9 and TRBJ2-1, with D perhaps matching TRBD2 (6 bases). The ends were cut back, 1 base at V and 6 bases at J, with 10 bases in the middle. There are 14 residues in the CDR3. Germline-derived CDR1 and CDR2 are SEHNR and FQNEAQ (reference sequence). The chain's CDR3 is CASSLVGGSNEQFF. CDR3 nucleotides: TGTGCCAGCAGCTTAGTGGGGGGATCCAATGAGCAGTTCTTC.

The chain recombines TRBV28 with TRBJ1-1, with 8 positions matching TRBD1. V gave up 5 bases and J gave up 11 bases; unmatched junction bases: 7. Germline-derived CDR1 and CDR2 are MDHEN and SYDVKM. CDR3 length: 12 amino acids. The CDR3 bases are TGTGCCAGCAGTGGACAGGGCAGATCGGCTTTCTTT. Protein product: CASSGQGRSAFF.

This clone has only one observation. This chain connects TRBV2 to TRBJ1-1, with 7 bases matching TRBD1. Germline lookup yields CDR1 SNHLY and CDR2 FYNNEI. Trimming removed 8 bases from V and 11 bases from J; junction bases left unmatched: 5. This CDR3 is built from 10 residues. The CDR3 is CASLSGGAFF. The CDR3 bases are TGTGCCAGCTTGTCAGGGGGGGCTTTCTTT.

The table lists this clone with a count of one. The chain recombines TRBV11-2 with TRBJ2-2; weak D call: TRBD2 (6 bases). Germline CDR1 reads SGHAT; CDR2 reads FQNNGV. CDR3 length: 15 residues. V lost 8 bases, J lost 6 bases, and 19 bases lay in between. Here the CDR3 DNA reads TGTGCCAGCTCGCGGCGGGACCTCATGTCCGGGGAGCTGTTTTTT. Translated, it gives CASSRRDLMSGELFF.

The chain recombines TRBV11-2 with TRBJ1-3; 7 bases fit TRBD1. The germline V gene has CDR1 SGHAT and CDR2 FQNNGV. J lost 2 bases, V lost 5 bases, and 3 bases had no gene match. The CDR3 runs to 14 residues. Here the CDR3 reads CASSLRGAGNTIYF. In nucleotides, the CDR3 is TGTGCCAGCAGCCTCAGGGGGGCTGGAAACACCATATATTTT.

This clone was recorded only once. CDR3 in amino acids: CASAGFNTDTQYF. The CDR3 nucleotides read TGTGCCAGCGCGGGATTTAACACAGATACGCAGTATTTT. The chain employs TRBV2 and TRBJ2-3; D may be TRBD2 (6 bases). CDR1 is SNHLY and CDR2 is FYNNEI in the germline V gene. V lost 8 bases and J 2 bases, leaving 11 bases between the germline ends. The CDR3 spans 13 residues.

This chain connects TRBV6-1 to TRBJ2-3; 12 nucleotides line up with TRBD2. The CDR3 loop spans 17 amino acids. Germline V gene data show CDR1 as MNHNS and CDR2 as SASEGT. V trimming: 1 base; J trimming: 3 bases; junction bases outside the gene matches: 5. Here the CDR3 DNA reads TGTGCCAGCAGTGAAGTTTCTAGCGGGAGGGCAACAGATACGCAGTATTTT. Residues: CASSEVSSGRATDTQYF.

The chain has TRBV6-5 and TRBJ1-2; a weak D match, TRBD1 (6 bases). The V gene lost 6 bases and the J gene lost 4 bases, with 12 bases spanning the gap. The CDR3 is 13 residues long. The V gene's germline CDR1 is MNHEY and CDR2 SVGAGI. This CDR3 reads CASRRQGPYGYTF. Here the CDR3 DNA reads TGTGCCAGCAGACGGCAGGGGCCCTATGGCTACACCTTC.

This chain connects TRBV4-3 to TRBJ2-7; TRBD1 might be the D (6 bases). The germline gives CDR1 LGHNA, CDR2 YSLEER. CDR3 length: 13 residues. V lost 2 bases, J lost 6 bases, and 11 bases lay in between. The CDR3, as DNA: TGCGCCAGCAGCCAATACAGGGTTAGCGAGCAGTACTTC. This codes for CASSQYRVSEQYF.

The genes are TRBV7-2 and TRBJ1-4; D call uncertain. Germline lookup yields CDR1 SGHTA and CDR2 FQGNSA. The CDR3 has 14 amino acids. The ends were cut back, 5 bases at V and 10 bases at J, with 17 bases in the middle. The CDR3 reads CASSADNIRGKLFF. The DNA of the CDR3 is TGTGCCAGCAGCGCAGACAACATACGTGGAAAACTGTTTTTT.

This clone was seen a few times. The chain carries TRBV7-9 and TRBJ2-7; 7 nucleotides match TRBD2. Per germline, CDR1 SEHNR and CDR2 FQNEAQ (reference sequence). V lost 4 bases, J lost 2 bases, and 14 bases stayed unmatched. CDR3 length: 17 amino acids. CDR3 amino acids: CASSWLTGEGSPYEQYF. In DNA form, the CDR3 reads TGTGCCAGCAGCTGGCTGACGGGGGAGGGGAGCCCCTACGAGCAGTACTTC.

This clone showed up just once. In nucleotides, the CDR3 is TGTGCCAGCAGCTTAGGCGCGACAGGGACCTACGAGCAGTACTTC. Encoded protein: CASSLGATGTYEQYF. This chain joins TRBV11-2 and TRBJ2-7, with 7 positions matching TRBD1. Per the germline V gene, CDR1 is SGHAT and CDR2 is FQNNGV. This CDR3 is built from 15 residues. V was clipped by 1 base and J by 2 bases; unmatched bases: 5.

The table lists this clone with a few counts. The rearrangement uses TRBV6-5 and TRBJ1-3; possible D gene TRBD1, 6 bases. CDR1 is MNHEY, CDR2 SVGAGI, per germline. This CDR3 is built from 13 residues. Trimming removed 4 bases at V and 4 bases at J, with 8 bases between. This CDR3 reads CASSSGVGNTIYF. The CDR3, as DNA: TGTGCCAGCAGTTCAGGGGTCGGAAACACCATATATTTT.

The chain uses TRBV4-2 and TRBJ2-1, with D tentatively TRBD2 (5 bases). The V gene's germline CDR1 is LGHNA and CDR2 YNFKEQ. Trimming cost V 4 bases and J 0 bases, with 13 bases left between them. This CDR3 comprises 16 residues. The CDR3 here is CASSPDSQSSYNEQFF. Here the CDR3 DNA reads TGTGCCAGCAGCCCGGACTCCCAGAGCTCCTACAATGAGCAGTTCTTC.

This chain links TRBV5-1 with TRBJ2-5; a possible D gene is TRBD2 (5 bases). CDR3 size: 14 residues. Germline V CDR1 and CDR2: SGHRS, YFSETQ. V dropped 3 bases and J dropped 2 bases, with 11 bases sitting between them. CDR3 sequence: CASSSSTGQETQYF. DNA for the CDR3: TGCGCCAGCAGCTCGAGTACGGGGCAAGAGACCCAGTACTTC.

CDR3 nucleotides: TGTGCTAGTGGTTTGGTTGGGGGGGGACAGGGACCCAGCTACGAGCAGTACTTC. Translating gives CASGLVGGGQGPSYEQYF. The rearrangement uses TRBV12-5 and TRBJ2-7, with TRBD1 matching over 9 bases. Per germline, CDR1 LGHNT and CDR2 FRNRAP. Trimming removed 0 bases from V and 3 bases from J; junction bases left unmatched: 12. The CDR3 covers 18 residues.

Concerning this clone: The sample has other DNA sequences that encode this CDR3 too. The V and J genes are TRBV5-1 and TRBJ2-2; TRBD2 matches 12 bases. The CDR3 runs 16 residues. The germline gives CDR1 SGHRS, CDR2 YFSETQ. V lost 5 bases and J lost 5; bases outside the gene matches: 7. CDR3 sequence: CASSPPGLAGTGELFF. Written as DNA, the CDR3 is TGCGCCAGCAGTCCACCGGGACTAGCGGGTACCGGGGAGCTGTTTTTT.

V is TRBV7-2 and J is TRBJ1-1; D might be TRBD1 (6 bases). Trimming pared 3 bases from V and 1 base from J, leaving 9 bases between. There are 14 residues in the CDR3. Germline-derived CDR1 and CDR2 are SGHTA and FQGNSA. This CDR3 is CASSFRGGNTEAFF. The CDR3 coding sequence is TGTGCCAGCAGCTTCAGGGGCGGGAACACTGAAGCTTTCTTT.

The chain uses TRBV7-3 and TRBJ2-1; TRBD2 matches at 10 bases. The junction had 3 bases not matched to a gene; V was cut back by 5 bases and J by 2 bases. Germline lookup yields CDR1 SGHTA and CDR2 FQGTGA. CDR3 length equals 15 residues. For the CDR3, the DNA is TGTGCCAGCAGCCAGACTAGCGGGCCCTACAATGAGCAGTTCTTC. This gives the protein CASSQTSGPYNEQFF.